The clone carrying this TCR beta chain appeared a single time. Germline assignment: CDR1 SGHAT and CDR2 FQDESV (reference sequence). V dropped 4 bases and J dropped 5 bases, with 11 bases sitting between them. The length of the CDR3 is 13 residues. The sample is drawn from a study of high-grade serous ovarian cancer treatment subgroups. The method was immunoSEQ multiplex PCR; TCRdb's version includes in-frame clones alone and lacks a portion of them. This sample has over a thousand clones, with 65% to 70% found just once. The tumor samples were collected prior to definitive surgery or chemotherapy. The sequenced sample was tumor tissue. This rearrangement joins TRBV11-1 to TRBJ1-1; a weak D match, TRBD1 (5 bases). This receptor was obtained from a human donor with high-grade serous ovarian cancer. In DNA, the CDR3 is TGTGCCAGCAGCTCCCTACCAGGGACTGAAGCTTTCTTT. Encoded protein: CASSSLPGTEAFF.